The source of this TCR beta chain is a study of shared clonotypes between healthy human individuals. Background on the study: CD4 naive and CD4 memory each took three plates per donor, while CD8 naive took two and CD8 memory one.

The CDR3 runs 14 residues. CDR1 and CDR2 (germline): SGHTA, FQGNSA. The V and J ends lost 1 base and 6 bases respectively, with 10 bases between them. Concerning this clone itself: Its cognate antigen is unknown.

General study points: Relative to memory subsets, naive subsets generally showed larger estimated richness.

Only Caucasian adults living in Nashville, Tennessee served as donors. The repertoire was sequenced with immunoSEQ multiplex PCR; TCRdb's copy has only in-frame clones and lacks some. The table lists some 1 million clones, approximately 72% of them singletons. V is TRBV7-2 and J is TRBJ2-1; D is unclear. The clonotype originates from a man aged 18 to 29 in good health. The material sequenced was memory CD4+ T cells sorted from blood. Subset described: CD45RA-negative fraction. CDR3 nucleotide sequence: TGTGCCAGCAGCTTAGAGGGCTACACCAATGAGCAGTTCTTC. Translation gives CASSLEGYTNEQFF.